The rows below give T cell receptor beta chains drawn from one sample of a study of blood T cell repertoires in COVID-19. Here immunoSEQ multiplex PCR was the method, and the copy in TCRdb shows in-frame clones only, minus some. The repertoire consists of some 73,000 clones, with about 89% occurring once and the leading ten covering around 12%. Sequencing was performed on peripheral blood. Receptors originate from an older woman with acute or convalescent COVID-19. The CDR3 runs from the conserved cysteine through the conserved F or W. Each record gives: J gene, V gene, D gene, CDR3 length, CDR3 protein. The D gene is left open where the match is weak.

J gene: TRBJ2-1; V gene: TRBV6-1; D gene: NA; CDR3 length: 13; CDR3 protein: CASSEIEANEQFF
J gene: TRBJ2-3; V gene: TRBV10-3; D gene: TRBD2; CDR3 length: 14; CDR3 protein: CAISGLAATDTQYF
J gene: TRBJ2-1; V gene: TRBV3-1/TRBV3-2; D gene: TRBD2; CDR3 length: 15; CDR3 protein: CASTRTSGGAYEQFF
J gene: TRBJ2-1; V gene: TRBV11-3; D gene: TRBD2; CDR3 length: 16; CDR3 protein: CASSLGGGTSFDEQFF
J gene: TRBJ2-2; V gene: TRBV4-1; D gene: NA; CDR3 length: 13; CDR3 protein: CASSRTDEGELFF
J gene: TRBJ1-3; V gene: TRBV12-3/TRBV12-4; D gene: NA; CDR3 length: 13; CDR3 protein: CASSFGSGNTIYF
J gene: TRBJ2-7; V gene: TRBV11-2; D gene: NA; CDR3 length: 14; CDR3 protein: CASSSRLSSYEQYF
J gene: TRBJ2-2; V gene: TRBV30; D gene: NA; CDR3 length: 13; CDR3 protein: CACTPGRGGELFF
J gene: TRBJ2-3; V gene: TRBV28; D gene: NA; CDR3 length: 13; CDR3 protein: CASRWGLTDTQYF
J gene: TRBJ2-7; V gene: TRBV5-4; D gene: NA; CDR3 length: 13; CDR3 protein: CASSLAGSYEQYF
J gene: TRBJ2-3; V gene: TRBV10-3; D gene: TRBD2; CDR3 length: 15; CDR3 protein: CAIRSSGVNTDTQYF
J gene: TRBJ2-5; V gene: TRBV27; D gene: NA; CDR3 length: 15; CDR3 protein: CASSAYGGIQETQYF
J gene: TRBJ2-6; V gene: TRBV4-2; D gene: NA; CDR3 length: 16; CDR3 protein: CASSHGEVSGANVLTF
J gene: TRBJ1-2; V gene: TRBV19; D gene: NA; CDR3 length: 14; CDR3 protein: CASSIAGGEYGYTF
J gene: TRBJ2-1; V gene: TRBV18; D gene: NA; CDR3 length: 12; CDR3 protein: CASSLASGEQFF
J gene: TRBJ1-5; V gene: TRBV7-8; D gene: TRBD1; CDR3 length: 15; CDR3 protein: CASSLEGRGLQPQHF
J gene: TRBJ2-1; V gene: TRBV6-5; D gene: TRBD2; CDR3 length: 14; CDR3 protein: CATRLAGGSVEQFF
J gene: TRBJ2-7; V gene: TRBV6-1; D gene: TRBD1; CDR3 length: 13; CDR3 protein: CASRQGAHYEQYF
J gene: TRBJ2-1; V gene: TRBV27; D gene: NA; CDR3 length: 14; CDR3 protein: CASTSNAGPNEQFF
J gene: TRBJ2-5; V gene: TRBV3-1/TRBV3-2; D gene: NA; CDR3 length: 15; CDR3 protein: CASSREGGMQETQYF
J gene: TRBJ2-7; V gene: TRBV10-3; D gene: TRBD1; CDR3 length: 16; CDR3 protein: CAISESRDRVGYEQYF
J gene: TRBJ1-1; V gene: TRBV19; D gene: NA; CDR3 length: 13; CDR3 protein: CASSFRGNTEAFF
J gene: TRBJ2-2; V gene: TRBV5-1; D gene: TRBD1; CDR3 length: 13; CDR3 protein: CASSTRQGEELFF
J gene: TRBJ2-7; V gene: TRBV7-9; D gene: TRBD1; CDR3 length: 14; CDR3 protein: CASSLWTGGGEQYF
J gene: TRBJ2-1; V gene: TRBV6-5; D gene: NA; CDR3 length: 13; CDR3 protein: CASSRGTPYPEFF
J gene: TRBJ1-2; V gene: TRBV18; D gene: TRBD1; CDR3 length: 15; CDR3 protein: CASSRSGGADYGYTF